This T cell receptor (beta chain) appears in the sequencing data of a study of shared clonotypes between healthy human individuals (dated by TCRdb to about 2020). About the investigation overall: Three men and a couple of women, aged 18 to 49 years, made up the cohort. For each donor, CD4 naive and CD4 memory were each given three plates, CD8 naive was given two plates, and CD8 memory was given one plate. Blood TCR repertoires of about five healthy adults were deeply sequenced to estimate repertoire size and the extent of clonotype sharing between individuals. To increase sequencing depth and limit assay-specific biases, TCR repertoire library preparation and sequencing were carried out by different laboratories using diverse techniques. Between about 0.8 and 9.5 billion PBMCs per donor were obtained by leukapheresis. Study-wide conclusions, independent of this receptor: Rarefaction of sorted-subset datasets indicated incomplete sequencing despite the large sequencing depth. Naive subsets generally had larger estimated clonotype richness than memory subsets. The genetic and exposure-history diversity represented was limited by the small number of donors. Compared with non-shared clonotypes, the clonotypes found in all four sorted-subset donors had higher generation probabilities. Sharing across four donors was observed for about 5% of naive CD4, about 4% of naive CD8, 2% to 2.5% of memory CD4, and roughly 0.4% of memory CD8 clonotypes. Pairwise subsampling indicated that sequencing depth was expected to affect the degree of clonotype sharing among donors. Sampling was limited to blood, and TCR repertoires in tissue likely differ from TCR repertoires in blood.

This clone was detected once. Its antigen is currently not known. There are no base qualities to consult, and no much larger clone falls within one base. The donors were healthy, HIV-negative adults with no recently reported acute infections or vaccinations. Every donor was a Caucasian adult residing in Nashville, Tennessee, USA. Magnetic negative selection was used to enrich CD4+ T cells, after which naive cells were positively selected on CD45RA and the negative fraction became the memory subset. After blood collection by leukapheresis, PBMCs were isolated using Ficoll-Histopaque density gradient centrifugation and then cryopreserved in the vapor phase of liquid nitrogen. Analytical flow cytometry was used to check the purity and quantity of every magnetically sorted T cell population. Each sorted fraction had its genomic DNA isolated and then quantified by UV absorbance on a Nanodrop 2000c. The germline V gene (reference sequence) sets CDR1 to MNHNY and CDR2 to SVGAGI. The CDR3 has 15 amino acids, counting the end cysteine and phenylalanine. The retained sequence is limited to the CDR3, 45 bases, with the frame set at the first base. Trimming removed 1 base from V and 1 base from J, leaving 11 bases between the germline ends.

TCR CDR3 regions were amplified from genomic DNA by multiplex PCR using the deep immunoSEQ assay. Extracted genomic DNA from each cell subset was distributed evenly across all wells of several immunoSEQ 96-well plates, and each plate was treated as a replicate. Each replicate PCR for sorted subsets received approximately 220 ng genomic DNA, equal to 30,000 or so T cell genomes. Purified libraries were measured with a Qubit 3.0 fluorometer, size-checked on a Bioanalyzer 2100, and measured again with the KAPA Library Quantification kit. Each immunoSEQ 96-well plate was sequenced on its own single-read 150-cycle Illumina NextSeq 550 flow cell. On the authors' methods: Because the immunoSEQ output held only junctional sequences and lacked quality scores, the filtering could not match the filtering applied to full-length reads. Sequences were annotated with PyIR, a Python wrapper for IgBLAST v1.9, and V/J genes and CDR3 were assigned using IMGT germline references. Reads were removed for weak V/J assignments (E-value above 1e-6), missing CDR3, stop codons, out-of-frame junctions, or ambiguous translated residues. V3J clonotypes were defined by identical inferred V gene, J gene, and CDR3 amino acid sequence. Percentage overlap between repertoires was computed as shared unique clonotypes divided by the size of the smaller repertoire. Richness of each repertoire was evaluated using RTK rarefaction, the Chao1 estimator, and Recon v2.1 estimates of unobserved clonotypes. For all TCRbeta clonotypes obtained by the gDNA method from several donors, generation probabilities were computed with OLGA. The immuneACCESS repertoire file appears here via TCRdb, limited to in-frame rearrangements. These files lack a portion of the clones; in checked studies, under half of the deficit traces to unresolved V genes, and the cause of the others is not known. V and J calls and clone size are as listed in that table; D and trimming were resolved from the DNA. This sample lists over 2 million clones; around 92% were detected once. The leading ten clones occupy 0.37% of the sample.

The chain is encoded by TRBV6-6 joined to TRBJ2-7; the D gene is perhaps TRBD2, from 6 matching bases. This clonotype was sampled from a man aged 18 to 29 in good health. Some clones in this sample may be carry-over from other donors' samples. The sequenced sample was naive CD4+ T cells from PBMCs. The cell subset or site label corresponds to: CD45RA+ positively selected. The CDR3 reads as follows: CASSYWGEASYEQYF. In nucleotide form, the sequence is TGTGCCAGCAGTTACTGGGGGGAAGCGTCCTACGAGCAGTACTTC.